This T cell receptor (beta chain) originates from a study of OX40 agonist ivuxolimab in advanced cancers. Looking at the study overall: In three patients, partial responses were observed, one with hepatocellular carcinoma and two with cutaneous melanoma.

Study-wide results and limits: Among the least clonally expanded were partial responders at 0.1-3.0 mg/kg.

This clone was seen a single time. Antigen: not known. Sequencing used immunoSEQ multiplex PCR; TCRdb keeps in-frame clones, though not all of them. The sample shows around 130,000 clones, 93% of them seen only once. Sequenced here: CD4+ or CD8+ T cells sorted from blood, sampled in a trial of the OX40 agonist ivuxolimab. This clonotype was sampled from an adult with an advanced solid tumor such as melanoma, head and neck, liver or kidney cancer.

This CDR3 is CASSLAVGTNTEAFF. The CDR3 DNA reads as TGTGCCAGCAGCTTAGCTGTGGGCACAAACACTGAAGCTTTCTTT. The chain joins TRBV7-9 to TRBJ1-1, with D unresolved. The germline gives CDR1 SEHNR, CDR2 FQNEAQ (reference sequence). Trimming pared 0 bases from V and 2 bases from J, leaving 10 bases between. This CDR3 comprises 15 residues.